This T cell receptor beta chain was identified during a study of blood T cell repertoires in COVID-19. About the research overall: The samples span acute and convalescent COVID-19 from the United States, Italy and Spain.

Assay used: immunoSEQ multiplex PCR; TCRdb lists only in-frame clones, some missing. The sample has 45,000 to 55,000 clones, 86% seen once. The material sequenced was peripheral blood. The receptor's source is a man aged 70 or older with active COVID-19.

For the CDR3, the DNA is TGTGCCAGCAGGGGGACAGGGAAGGCTCCGGACTATGGCTACACCTTC. Protein: CASRGTGKAPDYGYTF. This chain connects TRBV6-6 to TRBJ1-2, with TRBD1 matching 9 bases. V dropped 6 bases and J dropped 3; count of bases not matched to a gene: 11. Germline V gene sequence: CDR1 MNHNY, CDR2 SVGAGI (reference sequence). The CDR3 consists of 16 residues.